This note documents a single TCR beta chain sequence. The antigen is not known. This sample stems from a study of high-grade serous ovarian cancer treatment subgroups. About the research overall: Mean per sample: around 14,000 reads, some 8,100 unique TCR beta rearrangements.

V was pared by 1 base and J by 8 bases, with 12 bases of the junction left unmatched. The germline gives CDR1 LGHNA, CDR2 YSLEER. This CDR3 region has 18 residues. Tumor samples were obtained before definitive surgery or chemotherapy. Profiling relied on immunoSEQ multiplex PCR, and the TCRdb table lists in-frame clones only, not all of them. The table records approximately 5,000 clones, around 75% of them present only once. Study conclusions and caveats: Higher neoantigen levels went with greater TCR clonal relatedness. Bulk tumor TCR sequencing gave no spatial information. Repertoire similarity ranged roughly 0.11 to 0.85 between tumors of one patient.

This receptor was obtained from a human patient with high-grade serous ovarian cancer. Sequencing was done on a sample of tumor tissue. V usage is TRBV4-3 and J usage is TRBJ1-4, with 11 bases matching TRBD1. CDR3: CASSQVPPGQGEWEKLFF. The DNA of the CDR3 is TGCGCCAGCAGCCAAGTTCCTCCGGGACAGGGGGAGTGGGAAAAACTGTTTTTT.